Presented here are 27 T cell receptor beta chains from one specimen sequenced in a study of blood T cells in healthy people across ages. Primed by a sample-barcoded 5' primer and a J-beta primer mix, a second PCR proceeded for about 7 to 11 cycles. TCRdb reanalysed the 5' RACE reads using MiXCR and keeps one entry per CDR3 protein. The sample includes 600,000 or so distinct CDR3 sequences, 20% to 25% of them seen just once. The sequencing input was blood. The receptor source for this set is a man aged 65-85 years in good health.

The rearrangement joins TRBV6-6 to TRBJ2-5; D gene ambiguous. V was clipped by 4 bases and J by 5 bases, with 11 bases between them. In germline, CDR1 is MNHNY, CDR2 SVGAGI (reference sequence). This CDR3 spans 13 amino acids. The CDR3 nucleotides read TGTGCCAGCAGTTGCTCAGGCAGGGAGACCCAGTACTTC. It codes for CASSCSGRETQYF.

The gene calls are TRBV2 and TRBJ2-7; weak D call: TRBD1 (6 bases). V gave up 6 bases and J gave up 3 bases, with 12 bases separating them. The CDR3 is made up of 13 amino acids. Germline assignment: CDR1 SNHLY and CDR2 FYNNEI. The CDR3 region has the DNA TGTGCCAGCAGGCCTCCAGGGGACTACGAGCAGTACTTC. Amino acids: CASRPPGDYEQYF.

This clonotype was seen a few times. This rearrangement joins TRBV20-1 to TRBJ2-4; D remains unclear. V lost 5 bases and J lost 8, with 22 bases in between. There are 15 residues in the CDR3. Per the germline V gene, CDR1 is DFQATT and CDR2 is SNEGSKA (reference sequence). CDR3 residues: CSAPNSVTSGYIQYF. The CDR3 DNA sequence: TGCAGTGCTCCCAACTCCGTCACCAGTGGGTACATTCAGTACTTC.

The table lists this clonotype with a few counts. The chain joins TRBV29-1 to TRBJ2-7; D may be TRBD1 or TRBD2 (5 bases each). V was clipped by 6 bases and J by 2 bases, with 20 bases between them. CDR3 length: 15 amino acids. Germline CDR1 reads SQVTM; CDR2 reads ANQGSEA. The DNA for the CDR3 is TGCAGCGTCGGGAAAACTAGGGGCCCTACCTACGAGCAGTACTTC. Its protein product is CSVGKTRGPTYEQYF.

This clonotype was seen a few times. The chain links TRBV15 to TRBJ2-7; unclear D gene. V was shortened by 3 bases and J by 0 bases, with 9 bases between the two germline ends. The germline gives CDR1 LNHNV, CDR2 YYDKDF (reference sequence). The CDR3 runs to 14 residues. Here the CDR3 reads CATSSVSSSYEQYF. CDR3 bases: TGTGCCACCAGCAGCGTGTCGAGCTCCTACGAGCAGTACTTC. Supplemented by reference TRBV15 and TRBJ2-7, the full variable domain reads DAMVIQNPRYQVTQFGKPVTLSCSQTLNHNVMYWYQQKSSQAPKLLFHYYDKDFNNEADTPDNFQSRRPNTSFCFLDIRSPGLGDTAMYLCATSSVSSSYEQYFGPGTRLTVT.

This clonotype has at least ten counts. In DNA, the CDR3 is TGTGCCAGCAGTTACTCAAATGAAAAACTGTTTTTT. Amino acids: CASSYSNEKLFF. The V and J genes are TRBV6-6 and TRBJ1-4; D is ambiguous. The CDR3 contains 12 residues. CDR1 and CDR2 (germline): MNHNY, SVGAGI (reference sequence). Trimming took 0 bases from V and 5 from J, leaving 1 base between them.

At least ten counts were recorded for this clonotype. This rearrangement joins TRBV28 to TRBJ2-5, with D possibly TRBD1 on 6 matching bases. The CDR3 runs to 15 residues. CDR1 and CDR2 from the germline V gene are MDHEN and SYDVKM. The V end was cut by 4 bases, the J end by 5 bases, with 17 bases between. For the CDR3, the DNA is TGTGCCAGCAGTTCGCCTGGACAGTATCTCGAGACCCAGTACTTC. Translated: CASSSPGQYLETQYF.

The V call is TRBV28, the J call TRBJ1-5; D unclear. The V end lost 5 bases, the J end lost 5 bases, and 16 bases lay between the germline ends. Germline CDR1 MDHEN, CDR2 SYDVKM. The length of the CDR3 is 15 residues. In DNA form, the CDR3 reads TGTGCCAGCAGTCAGACAACAGATGGCCATCAGCCCCAGCATTTT. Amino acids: CASSQTTDGHQPQHF.

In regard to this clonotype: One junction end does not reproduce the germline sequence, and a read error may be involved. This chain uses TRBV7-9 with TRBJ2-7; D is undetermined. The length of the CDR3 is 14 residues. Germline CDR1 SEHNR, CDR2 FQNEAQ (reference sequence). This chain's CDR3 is CASSQDLYSYEQYF. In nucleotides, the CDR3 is TGCGCCAGCAGCCAAGATTTGTATTCCTACGAGCAGTACTTC.

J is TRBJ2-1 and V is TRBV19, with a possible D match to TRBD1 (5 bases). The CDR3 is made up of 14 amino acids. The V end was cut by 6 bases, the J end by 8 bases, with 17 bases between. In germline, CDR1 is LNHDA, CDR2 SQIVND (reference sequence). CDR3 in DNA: TGTGCCAGTAGCCCTTCTCAGGGTCCCTATGAGCAGTTCTTC. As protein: CASSPSQGPYEQFF.

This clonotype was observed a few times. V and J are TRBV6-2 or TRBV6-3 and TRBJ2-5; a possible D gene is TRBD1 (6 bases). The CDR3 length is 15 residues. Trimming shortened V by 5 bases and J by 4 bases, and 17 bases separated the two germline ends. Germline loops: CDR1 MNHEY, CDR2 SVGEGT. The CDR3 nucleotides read TGTGCCAGCAGTATGAAACCCAGGGGCCCAGAGACCCAGTACTTC. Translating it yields CASSMKPRGPETQYF.

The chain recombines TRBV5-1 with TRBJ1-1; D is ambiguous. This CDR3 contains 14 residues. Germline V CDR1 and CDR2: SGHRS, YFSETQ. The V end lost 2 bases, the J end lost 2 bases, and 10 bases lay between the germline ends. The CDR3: CASSFLDGNTEAFF. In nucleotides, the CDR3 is TGCGCCAGCAGCTTTCTTGACGGCAACACTGAAGCTTTCTTT.

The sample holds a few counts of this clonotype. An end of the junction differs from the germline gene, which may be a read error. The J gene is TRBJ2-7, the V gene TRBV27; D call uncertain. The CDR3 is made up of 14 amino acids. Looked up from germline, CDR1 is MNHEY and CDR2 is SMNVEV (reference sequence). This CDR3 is CASSFNFDSCEQYF. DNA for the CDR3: TGTGCCAGCAGTTTTAACTTCGACTCCTGCGAGCAGTACTTC.

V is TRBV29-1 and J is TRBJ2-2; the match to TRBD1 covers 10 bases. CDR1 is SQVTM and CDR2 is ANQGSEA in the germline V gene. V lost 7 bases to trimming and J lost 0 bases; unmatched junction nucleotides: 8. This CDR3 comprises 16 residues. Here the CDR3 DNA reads TGCAGCGCAGCGACAGGGGGCGACGCGAACACCGGGGAGCTGTTTTTT. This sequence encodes CSAATGGDANTGELFF.

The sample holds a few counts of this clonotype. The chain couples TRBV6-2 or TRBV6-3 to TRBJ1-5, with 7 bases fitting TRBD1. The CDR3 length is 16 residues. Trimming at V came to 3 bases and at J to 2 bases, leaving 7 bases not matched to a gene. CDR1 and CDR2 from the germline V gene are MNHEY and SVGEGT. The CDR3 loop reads CASSYPNDRGNQPQHF. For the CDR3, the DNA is TGTGCCAGCAGTTATCCGAATGACAGGGGCAATCAGCCCCAGCATTTT.

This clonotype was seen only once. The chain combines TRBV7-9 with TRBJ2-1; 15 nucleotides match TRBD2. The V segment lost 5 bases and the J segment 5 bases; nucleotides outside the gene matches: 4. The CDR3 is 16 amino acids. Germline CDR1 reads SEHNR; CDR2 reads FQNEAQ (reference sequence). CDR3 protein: CASSIGTSGRHNEQFF. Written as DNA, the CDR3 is TGTGCCAGCAGCATTGGGACTAGCGGGAGGCACAATGAGCAGTTCTTC.

CDR3 region: CASSQVLGADSPLHF. DNA of the CDR3: TGCGCCAGCAGCCAAGTTTTAGGGGCGGATTCACCCCTCCACTTT. The rearrangement links TRBV4-3 to TRBJ1-6; D may be TRBD1 (5 bases). The CDR3 consists of 15 residues. The V end was cut by 1 base, the J end by 8 bases, with 12 bases between. Germline lookup yields CDR1 LGHNA and CDR2 YSLEER.

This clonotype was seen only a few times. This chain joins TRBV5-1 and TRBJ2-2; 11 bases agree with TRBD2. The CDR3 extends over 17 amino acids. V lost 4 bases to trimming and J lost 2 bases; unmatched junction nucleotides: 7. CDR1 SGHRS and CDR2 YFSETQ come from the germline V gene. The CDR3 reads CASSPGTSGFNTGELFF. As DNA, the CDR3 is TGCGCCAGCAGCCCTGGGACTAGCGGATTTAACACCGGGGAGCTGTTTTTT.

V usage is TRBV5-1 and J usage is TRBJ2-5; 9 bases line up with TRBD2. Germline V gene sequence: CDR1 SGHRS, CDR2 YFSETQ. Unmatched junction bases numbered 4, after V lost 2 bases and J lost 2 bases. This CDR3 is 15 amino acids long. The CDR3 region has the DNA TGCGCCAGCAGCTTCCTAGCGGGACATCAAGAGACCCAGTACTTC. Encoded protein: CASSFLAGHQETQYF.

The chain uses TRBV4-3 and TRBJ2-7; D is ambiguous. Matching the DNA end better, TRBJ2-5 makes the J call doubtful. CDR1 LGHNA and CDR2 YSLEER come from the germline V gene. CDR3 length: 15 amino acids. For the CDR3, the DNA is TGCGCCAGCAGCCAAGGAGTAGGGCCACAGGAGACCCAGTACTTC. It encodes CASSQGVGPQETQYF.

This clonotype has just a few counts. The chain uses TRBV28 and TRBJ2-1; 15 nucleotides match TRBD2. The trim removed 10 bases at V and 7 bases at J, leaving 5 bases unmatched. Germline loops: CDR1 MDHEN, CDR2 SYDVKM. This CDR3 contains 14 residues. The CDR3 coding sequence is TGTGCCATCAAAGGGACTAGCGGGAGGAATGAGCAGTTCTTC. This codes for CAIKGTSGRNEQFF.

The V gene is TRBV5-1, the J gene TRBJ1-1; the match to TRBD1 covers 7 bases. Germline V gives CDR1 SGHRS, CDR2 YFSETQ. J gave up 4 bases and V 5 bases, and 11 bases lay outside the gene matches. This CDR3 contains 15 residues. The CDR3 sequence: CASRPMTGSSTEAFF. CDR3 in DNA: TGCGCCAGCAGACCAATGACAGGGAGTAGCACTGAAGCTTTCTTT.

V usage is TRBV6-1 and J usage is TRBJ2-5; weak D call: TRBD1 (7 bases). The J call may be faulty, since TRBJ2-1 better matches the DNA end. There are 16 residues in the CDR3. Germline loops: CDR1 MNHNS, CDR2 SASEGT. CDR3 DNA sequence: TGTGCCAGCAGTGAAGCCCCCGGAGGGGGCAGCGATGAGCAGTTCTTC. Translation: CASSEAPGGGSDEQFF.

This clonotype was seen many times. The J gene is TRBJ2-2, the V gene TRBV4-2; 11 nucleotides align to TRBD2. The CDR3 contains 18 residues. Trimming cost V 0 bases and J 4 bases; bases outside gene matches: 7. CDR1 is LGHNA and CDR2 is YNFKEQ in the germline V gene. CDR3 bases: TGTGCCAGCAGCCAAGATTTAGCGGGAGGGTTGAGCACCGGGGAGCTGTTTTTT. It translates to CASSQDLAGGLSTGELFF.

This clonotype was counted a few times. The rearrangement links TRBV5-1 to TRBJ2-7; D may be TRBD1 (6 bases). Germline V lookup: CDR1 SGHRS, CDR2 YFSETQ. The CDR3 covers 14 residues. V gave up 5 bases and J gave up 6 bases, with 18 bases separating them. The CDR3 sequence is CASRTGTGKIEQYF. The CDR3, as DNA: TGCGCCAGCAGAACCGGCACAGGGAAAATCGAGCAGTACTTC.

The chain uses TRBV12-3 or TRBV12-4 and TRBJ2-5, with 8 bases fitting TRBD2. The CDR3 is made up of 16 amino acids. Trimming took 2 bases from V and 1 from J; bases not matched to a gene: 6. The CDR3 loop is CASSLNGRGSQETQYF. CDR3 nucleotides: TGTGCCAGCAGTTTAAACGGGAGGGGTTCCCAAGAGACCCAGTACTTC.

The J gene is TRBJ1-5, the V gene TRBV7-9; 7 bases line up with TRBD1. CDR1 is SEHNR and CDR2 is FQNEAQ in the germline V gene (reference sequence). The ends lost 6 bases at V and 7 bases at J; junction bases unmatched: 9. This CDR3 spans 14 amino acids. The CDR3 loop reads CASSFDREGQPQHF. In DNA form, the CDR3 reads TGTGCCAGCAGTTTCGACAGGGAGGGACAGCCCCAGCATTTT.